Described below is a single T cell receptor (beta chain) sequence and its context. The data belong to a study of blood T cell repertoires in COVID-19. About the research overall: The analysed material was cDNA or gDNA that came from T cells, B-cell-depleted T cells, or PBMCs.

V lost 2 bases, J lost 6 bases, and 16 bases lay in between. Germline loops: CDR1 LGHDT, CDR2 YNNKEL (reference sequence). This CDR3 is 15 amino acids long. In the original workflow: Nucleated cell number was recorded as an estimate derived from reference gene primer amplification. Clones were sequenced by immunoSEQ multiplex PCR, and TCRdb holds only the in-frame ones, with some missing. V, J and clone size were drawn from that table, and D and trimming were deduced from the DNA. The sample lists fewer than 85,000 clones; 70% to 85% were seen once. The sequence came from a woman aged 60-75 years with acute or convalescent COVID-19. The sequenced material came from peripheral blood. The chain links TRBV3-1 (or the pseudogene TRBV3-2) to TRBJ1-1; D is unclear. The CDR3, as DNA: TGTGCCAGCAGCCAAACAAAATCCCCAATCTCTGAAGCTTTCTTT. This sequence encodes CASSQTKSPISEAFF.